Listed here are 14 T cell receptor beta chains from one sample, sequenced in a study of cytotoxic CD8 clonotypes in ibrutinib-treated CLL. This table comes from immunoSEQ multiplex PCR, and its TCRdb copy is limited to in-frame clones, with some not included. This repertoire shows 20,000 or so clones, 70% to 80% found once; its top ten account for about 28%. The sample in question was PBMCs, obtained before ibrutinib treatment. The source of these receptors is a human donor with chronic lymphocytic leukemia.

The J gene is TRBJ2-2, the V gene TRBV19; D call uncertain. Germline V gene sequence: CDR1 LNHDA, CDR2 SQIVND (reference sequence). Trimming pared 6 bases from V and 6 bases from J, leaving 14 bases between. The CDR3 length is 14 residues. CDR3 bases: TGTGCCAGTAGCCCGATTCGACGGTCCGGGGAGCTGTTTTTT. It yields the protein CASSPIRRSGELFF. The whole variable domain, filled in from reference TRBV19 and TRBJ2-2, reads DGGITQSPKYLFRKEGQNVTLSCEQNLNHDAMYWYRQDPGQGLRLIYYSQIVNDFQKGDIAEGYSVSREKKESFPLTVTSAQKNPTAFYLCASSPIRRSGELFFGEGSRLTVL.

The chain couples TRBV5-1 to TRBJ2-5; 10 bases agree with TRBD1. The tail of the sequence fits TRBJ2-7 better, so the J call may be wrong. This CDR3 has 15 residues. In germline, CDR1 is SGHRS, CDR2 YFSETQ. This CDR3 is CASSLDDRGPYEQYF. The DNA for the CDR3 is TGCGCCAGCAGCTTGGACGACAGGGGGCCCTACGAGCAGTACTTC.

CDR3 coding DNA: TGTGCCAGCAGCTTCATGCGTACAGATACGCAGTATTTT. Its translation: CASSFMRTDTQYF. The chain carries TRBV7-2 and TRBJ2-3; D unresolved. V was trimmed by 3 bases and J by 3 bases, leaving 7 bases between them. The germline CDR1 and CDR2 sequences are SGHTA and FQGNSA. The CDR3 contains 13 residues.

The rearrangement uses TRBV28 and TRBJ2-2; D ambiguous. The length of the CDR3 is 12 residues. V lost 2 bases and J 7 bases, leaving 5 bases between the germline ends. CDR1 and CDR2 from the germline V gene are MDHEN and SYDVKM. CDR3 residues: CASSLPGGELFF. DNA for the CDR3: TGTGCCAGCAGTTTACCGGGCGGGGAGCTGTTTTTT. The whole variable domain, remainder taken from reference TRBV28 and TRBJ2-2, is DVKVTQSSRYLVKRTGEKVFLECVQDMDHENMFWYRQDPGLGLRLIYFSYDVKMKEKGDIPEGYSVSREKKERFSLILESASTNQTSMYLCASSLPGGELFFGEGSRLTVL.

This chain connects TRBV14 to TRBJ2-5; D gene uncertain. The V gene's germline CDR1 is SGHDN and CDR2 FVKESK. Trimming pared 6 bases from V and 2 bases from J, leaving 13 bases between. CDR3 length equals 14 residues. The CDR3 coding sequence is TGTGCCAGCAGTCATTCACATCTTCAAGAGACCCAGTACTTC. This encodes CASSHSHLQETQYF.

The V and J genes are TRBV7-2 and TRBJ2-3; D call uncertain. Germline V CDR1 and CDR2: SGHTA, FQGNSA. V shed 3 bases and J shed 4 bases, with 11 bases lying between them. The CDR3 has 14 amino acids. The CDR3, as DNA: TGTGCCAGCAGCTTCGTTTGGAGTGCAGATACGCAGTATTTT. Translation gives CASSFVWSADTQYF.

As DNA, the CDR3 is TGTGCCAGCAGTCCCCGGACAGCTACCTACGAGCAGTACTTC. Its protein product is CASSPRTATYEQYF. The chain joins TRBV27 to TRBJ2-7; TRBD1 might be the D (6 bases). Trimming cost V 5 bases and J 2 bases, with 13 bases left between them. This CDR3 spans 14 amino acids. Per the germline V gene, CDR1 is MNHEY and CDR2 is SMNVEV (reference sequence).

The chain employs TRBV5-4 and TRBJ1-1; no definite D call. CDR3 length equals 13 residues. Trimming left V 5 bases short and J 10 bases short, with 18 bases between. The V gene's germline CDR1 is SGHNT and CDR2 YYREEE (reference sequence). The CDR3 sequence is CASSLDPGRVAFF. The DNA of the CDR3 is TGTGCCAGCAGTCTGGACCCCGGTCGTGTAGCTTTCTTT.

Written as DNA, the CDR3 is TGTGCCAGCTCTCCCGGCAGCTCTGGAAACACCATATATTTT. As protein: CASSPGSSGNTIYF. The chain has TRBV18 and TRBJ1-3; D uncertain. The CDR3 extends over 14 amino acids. The germline V and J ends were trimmed by 6 bases and 0 bases, with 9 bases remaining between them. Germline V lookup: CDR1 KGHSH, CDR2 LQKENI.

This CDR3 is CSAGLNEQFF. In nucleotides, the CDR3 is TGCAGTGCTGGACTGAATGAGCAGTTCTTC. The chain carries TRBV20-1 and TRBJ2-1, with D tentatively TRBD2 (5 bases). Trimming removed 5 bases at V and 7 bases at J, with 6 bases between. Per germline, CDR1 DFQATT and CDR2 SNEGSKA (reference sequence). The CDR3 runs to 10 residues.

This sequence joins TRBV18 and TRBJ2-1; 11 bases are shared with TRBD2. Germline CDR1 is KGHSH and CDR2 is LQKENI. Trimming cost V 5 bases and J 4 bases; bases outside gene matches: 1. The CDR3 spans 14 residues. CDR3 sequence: CASSASGRYNEQFF. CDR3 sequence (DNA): TGTGCCAGCTCAGCTAGCGGGAGGTACAATGAGCAGTTCTTC.

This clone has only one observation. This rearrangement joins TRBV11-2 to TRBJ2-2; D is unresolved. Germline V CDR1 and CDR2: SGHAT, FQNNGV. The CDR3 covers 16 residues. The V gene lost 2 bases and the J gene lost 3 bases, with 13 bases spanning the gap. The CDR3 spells CASSLYFLDDTGELFF. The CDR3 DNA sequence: TGTGCCAGCAGCTTATACTTTCTTGATGACACCGGGGAGCTGTTTTTT.

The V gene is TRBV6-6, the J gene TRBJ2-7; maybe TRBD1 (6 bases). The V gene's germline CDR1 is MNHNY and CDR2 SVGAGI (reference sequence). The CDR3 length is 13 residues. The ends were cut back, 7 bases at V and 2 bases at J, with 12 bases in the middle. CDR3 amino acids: CASKRQATYEQYF. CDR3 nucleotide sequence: TGTGCCAGCAAAAGACAGGCTACCTACGAGCAGTACTTC.

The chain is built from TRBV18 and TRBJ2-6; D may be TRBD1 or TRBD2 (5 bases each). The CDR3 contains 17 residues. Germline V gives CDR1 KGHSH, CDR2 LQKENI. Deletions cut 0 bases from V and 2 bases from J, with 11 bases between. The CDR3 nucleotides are TGTGCCAGCTCACCACCGGCAGGGACGACTGGGGCCAACGTCCTGACTTTC. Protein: CASSPPAGTTGANVLTF.